The source of this T cell receptor beta chain is a study of shared clonotypes between healthy human individuals. The study, taken as a whole, reports: Naive subsets, compared against memory subsets, generally had larger estimated richness values.

Only CD45RO-negative cells positively selected for CCR7 counted as naive CD8 cells, so terminally differentiated effector memory CD45RA+ cells were excluded. About this clone itself: Antigen: not known.

The DNA input per sorted-subset replicate PCR was about 180 ng, corresponding to tens of thousands of T cell genomes. How the authors handled the data: ImmunoSEQ yielded junction-only sequences lacking quality scores, so filtering differed. Profiled with immunoSEQ multiplex PCR; TCRdb holds only in-frame clones, not every one. Clone size and V and J calls were adopted from that table, with D and trimming inferred from the DNA. The repertoire holds about 2.1 million clones, with 90% to 95% as singletons. This CDR3 is 13 amino acids long. The trim removed 5 bases at V and 6 bases at J, leaving 6 bases unmatched. CDR1 and CDR2 from the germline V gene are MNHEY and SMNVEV (reference sequence).

Material for sequencing was naive CD8+ T cells from PBMCs. This clonotype originated in a man between 18 and 29 years old in good health. Some clones in this sample may be carry-over from other donors' samples. V gene TRBV27 combines with J gene TRBJ1-2; the match to TRBD1 covers 7 bases. CDR3 DNA sequence: TGTGCCAGCAGTACGACAGGGTACCATGGCTACACCTTC. Its protein is CASSTTGYHGYTF.